A selection of T cell receptor beta chains follows, all from one sample in a study of blood T cell repertoires in COVID-19. Profiled with immunoSEQ multiplex PCR; TCRdb holds only in-frame clones, not every one. The sample includes 200,000 to 300,000 clones, 80% to 90% of them seen just once. Input material: peripheral blood. Every receptor here comes from a man in his 60s with acute or convalescent COVID-19. Both conserved end residues are part of each CDR3. Fields, in order: D gene, V gene, J gene, clone size, CDR3 DNA, CDR3 protein. D genes are given only for firm matches. Clone size is not always given. Where it is, it says once, few, many or a class for expanded clones.

TRBD2	TRBV9	TRBJ2-2	.	TGTGCCAGCGGTAGCGGGGGTAACACCGGGGAGCTGTTTTTT	CASGSGGNTGELFF
TRBD1	TRBV7-9	TRBJ1-1	.	TGTGCCAGCAGCTTAGCGTTGAGGACAGGGCATCTGAACACTGAAGCTTTCTTT	CASSLALRTGHLNTEAFF
TRBD1	TRBV7-8	TRBJ2-3	.	TGTGCCAGCAGCCACGGACAGGGGAGCACAGATACGCAGTATTTT	CASSHGQGSTDTQYF
.	TRBV9	TRBJ1-2	once	TGTGCCAGCAGCGTATTGACGGGTAATGGCTACACCTTC	CASSVLTGNGYTF
TRBD2	TRBV3-1/TRBV3-2	TRBJ2-1	few	TGTGCCAGCAGCTATAGCGGGATCCCCTACAATGAGCAGTTCTTC	CASSYSGIPYNEQFF
.	TRBV12-3/TRBV12-4	TRBJ1-1	once	TGTGCCAGCAGACCGACAGGATTTGAAGCTTTCTTT	CASRPTGFEAFF
TRBD2	TRBV5-1	TRBJ2-7	.	TGCGCCAGCAGCTTGGGGCTAGCGGGTATCCGCGAGCAGTACTTC	CASSLGLAGIREQYF
.	TRBV7-6	TRBJ2-6	.	TGTGCCAGCAGCTTAGCGGCTTCAGGGGCCAACGTCCTGACTTTC	CASSLAASGANVLTF
.	TRBV28	TRBJ1-4	.	TGTGCCAGCAGTGGGGGGACTGCAACTAATGAAAAACTGTTTTTT	CASSGGTATNEKLFF
TRBD1	TRBV7-9	TRBJ2-2	.	TGTGCCAGCAGCTTAGGACAGGGGGTCACCGGGGAGCTGTTTTTT	CASSLGQGVTGELFF
.	TRBV29-1	TRBJ2-7	.	TGCAGCGCGGCCCAGAACTACGAGCAGTACTTC	CSAAQNYEQYF
TRBD1	TRBV27	TRBJ1-4	few	TGTGCCAGCAGTTTCCGAGGGGGACAGGTTAATGAAAAACTGTTTTTT	CASSFRGGQVNEKLFF
TRBD1	TRBV5-4	TRBJ2-7	.	TGTGCCAGCAGCTTGGGCGGGACAGGGGGAAACGAGCAGTACTTC	CASSLGGTGGNEQYF
.	TRBV9	TRBJ2-2	.	TGTGCCAGCAGCGTAGGTGGGGACATAGGGACCGGGGAGCTGTTTTTT	CASSVGGDIGTGELFF
.	TRBV27	TRBJ2-7	.	TGTGCCAGCAGTTACGGGGACTCCTACGAGCAGTACTTC	CASSYGDSYEQYF
.	TRBV5-1	TRBJ1-6	.	.	CASSFGEGQGNSPLHF
.	TRBV6-2/TRBV6-3	TRBJ2-6	.	TGTGCCAGCAGCGTCCAGGGGAGTGGGGCCAACGTCCTGACTTTC	CASSVQGSGANVLTF
.	TRBV28	TRBJ2-7	.	TGTGCCAGCAGCCCTTCGTCCGCTCTCACCCGGGAGCAGTACTTC	CASSPSSALTREQYF
.	TRBV5-1	TRBJ2-7	.	TGCGCCAGCAGCCTCTACGGGGAGCGGAGGGTTTTCTACGAGCAGTACTTC	CASSLYGERRVFYEQYF
.	TRBV5-1	TRBJ2-5	.	TGCGCCAGCAGCTACCGGACAGACCAAGAGACCCAGTACTTC	CASSYRTDQETQYF